This is a list of T cell receptor beta chains from one sample in a study of blood T cell repertoires in COVID-19. The data were produced by immunoSEQ multiplex PCR, yet TCRdb's version contains in-frame clones alone and is incomplete. The profile shows 90,000 to 120,000 clones, about 80% of them singletons. Sequencing input: peripheral blood. Every receptor here comes from a man between 65 and 79 years old with acute or convalescent COVID-19. Both conserved end residues are part of each CDR3. The D gene is left open where the match is weak. A row's size may be missing; if present it is once, few, many or a size class.

>TRBV5-1|.|.|TRBJ1-2
CASSLASADYGYTF
TGCGCCAGCAGCTTGGCCTCAGCGGACTATGGCTACACCTTC
>TRBV10-3|.|.|TRBJ2-2
CAITSGTGELFF
TGTGCCATCACTTCAGGCACCGGGGAGCTGTTTTTT
>TRBV9|.|.|TRBJ2-1
CASSVVQAAYNEQFF
TGTGCCAGCAGCGTAGTACAGGCCGCCTACAATGAGCAGTTCTTC
>TRBV12-5|TRBD1|.|TRBJ1-1
CASGLAKGQANTEAFF
TGTGCTAGTGGTTTGGCCAAGGGACAGGCGAACACTGAAGCTTTCTTT
>TRBV11-1|TRBD2|.|TRBJ2-3
CASSLGAGRTDTQYF
TGTGCCAGCAGCTTAGGAGCGGGGCGCACAGATACGCAGTATTTT
>TRBV10-2|TRBD1|.|TRBJ2-7
CASSEAGTGRYEQYF
TGCGCCAGCAGTGAGGCCGGGACAGGTCGATACGAGCAGTACTTC
>TRBV19|TRBD1|.|TRBJ2-7
CASSQTGKAYEQYF
TGTGCCAGTAGCCAGACAGGGAAGGCCTACGAGCAGTACTTC
>TRBV27|TRBD2|.|TRBJ2-7
CASSRFLETSGGFYEQYF
TGTGCCAGCAGTCGATTTCTTGAGACTAGCGGGGGGTTCTACGAGCAGTACTTC
>TRBV18|.|.|TRBJ1-5
CATRAGLNQPQHF
TGTGCCACCCGGGCAGGGCTCAATCAGCCCCAGCATTTT
>TRBV16|.|.|TRBJ2-7
CASILSFGSYEQYF
TGTGCCAGCATCCTAAGCTTCGGGTCCTACGAGCAGTACTTC
>TRBV5-1|TRBD1|.|TRBJ1-4
CASSSLGQAHNEKLFF
TGCGCCAGCAGCTCGCTTGGACAGGCTCATAATGAAAAACTGTTTTTT
>TRBV7-9|.|.|TRBJ1-1
CASSWADTRNTEAFF
TGTGCCAGCAGCTGGGCGGACACGCGGAACACTGAAGCTTTCTTT
>TRBV5-1|.|.|TRBJ2-7
CASSLSSEWSYEQYF
TGCGCCAGCAGCTTGTCGTCAGAGTGGAGTTACGAGCAGTACTTC
>TRBV13|TRBD1|.|TRBJ2-7
CASSLRDRGHEQYF
TGTGCCAGCAGCCTCCGGGACAGGGGACACGAGCAGTACTTC
>TRBV14|TRBD1|.|TRBJ1-1
CASSQDSTGARESTEAFF
TGTGCCAGCAGCCAAGATAGCACAGGGGCGCGGGAAAGCACTGAAGCTTTCTTT
>TRBV2|TRBD1|.|TRBJ2-4
CASSDVPGQGGWIQYF
TGTGCCAGCAGTGACGTCCCGGGACAGGGGGGCTGGATTCAGTACTTC
>TRBV10-3|TRBD1|few|TRBJ1-2
CAISEVVYGDRANYGYTF
TGTGCCATCAGTGAGGTGGTTTATGGGGACAGGGCTAACTATGGCTACACCTTC
>TRBV5-1|.|.|TRBJ1-2
CASSLVPGNYGYTF
TGCGCCAGCAGCTTGGTCCCGGGAAACTATGGCTACACCTTC
>TRBV18|TRBD1|.|TRBJ1-3
CASSRMGTGIGNTIYF
TGTGCCAGCTCACGCATGGGGACAGGGATCGGAAACACCATATATTTT
>TRBV2|TRBD1|.|TRBJ1-6
CASRSGTENSPLHF
TGTGCCAGCAGGTCCGGGACAGAAAATTCACCCCTCCACTTT
>TRBV27|.|.|TRBJ1-5
CASSEVRNQPQHF
TGTGCCAGCTCGGAGGTCCGCAATCAGCCCCAGCATTTT
>TRBV19|TRBD1|.|TRBJ2-7
CASRRTGAYEQYF
TGTGCCAGTAGGAGGACAGGGGCCTACGAGCAGTACTTC
>TRBV18|TRBD2|.|TRBJ2-1
CASSPLSGGASYNEQFF
TGTGCCAGCTCACCACTGAGCGGGGGGGCCTCCTACAATGAGCAGTTCTTC
>TRBV7-3|TRBD1|few|TRBJ1-4
CASSPPGQNEKLFF
TGTGCCAGCAGCCCGCCGGGACAGAATGAAAAACTGTTTTTT
>TRBV5-1|.|.|TRBJ1-5
CASSLDGGGNQPQHF
TGCGCCAGCAGCCTAGATGGGGGGGGAAATCAGCCCCAGCATTTT
>TRBV19|.|.|TRBJ2-5
CASSPSAGGETQYF
TGTGCCAGTAGCCCCTCGGCAGGGGGGGAGACCCAGTACTTC
>TRBV7-6|.|.|TRBJ1-1
CASSLRQGMNTEAFF
TGTGCCAGCAGCTTACGGCAGGGCATGAACACTGAAGCTTTCTTT
>TRBV5-8|.|.|TRBJ2-5
CASSPSGETQYF
TGTGCCAGCAGCCCTAGTGGGGAGACCCAGTACTTC
>TRBV6-6|TRBD2|.|TRBJ2-3
CASSRKRGGADTQYF
TGTGCCAGCAGTCGAAAGCGGGGGGGGGCAGATACGCAGTATTTT
>TRBV6-5|.|.|TRBJ1-2
CASTDGGSGYTF
TGTGCCAGCACCGATGGGGGGTCTGGCTACACCTTC
>TRBV7-2|.|.|TRBJ1-1
CASSSYRGGTEAFF
TGTGCCAGCAGCTCTTATAGGGGGGGAACTGAAGCTTTCTTT
>TRBV7-9|TRBD2|.|TRBJ2-3
CASRTSGGKDTQYF
TGTGCCAGCAGAACTAGCGGGGGGAAAGATACGCAGTATTTT
>TRBV18|TRBD1|.|TRBJ1-5
CASSANPGQGPQPQHF
TGTGCCAGCTCGGCTAACCCGGGACAGGGGCCTCAGCCCCAGCATTTT
>TRBV19|.|.|TRBJ1-3
CASSMRGAGNTIYF
TGTGCCAGTAGTATGAGAGGAGCTGGAAACACCATATATTTT
>TRBV7-2|.|.|TRBJ2-2
CASSQDRLNTGELFF
TGTGCCAGCAGCCAAGACAGGCTGAACACCGGGGAGCTGTTTTTT
>TRBV27|.|.|TRBJ1-1
CASSFEGDTEAFF
TGTGCCAGCAGTTTTGAGGGGGATACTGAAGCTTTCTTT
>TRBV7-6|TRBD2|.|TRBJ2-3
CASSPKSRRRSSGVSSTDTQYF
TGTGCCAGCAGCCCCAAGAGTCGCAGGAGGTCTAGCGGGGTGTCTAGCACAGATACGCAGTATTTT
>TRBV6-2/TRBV6-3|.|.|TRBJ1-1
CASSPTLLLRVMNTEAFF
TGTGCCAGCAGTCCGACCTTACTCCTCAGGGTGATGAACACTGAAGCTTTCTTT
>TRBV11-2|.|few|TRBJ1-1
CASSLGGAGAPEAFF
TGTGCCAGCAGCTTAGGTGGGGCAGGGGCTCCCGAAGCTTTCTTT
>TRBV2|TRBD2|.|TRBJ2-7
CASTGSGGLAYEQYF
TGTGCCAGCACGGGTAGCGGGGGTTTAGCCTACGAGCAGTACTTC
>TRBV5-1|.|.|TRBJ2-2
CASSIQGNTGELFF
TGCGCCAGCAGCATACAGGGGAACACCGGGGAGCTGTTTTTT